Listed below are T cell receptor beta chains from one sample, sequenced in a study of vaccination and CD4 T cells after COVID-19. MiXCR was run by TCRdb on the PCR reads, yielding one entry per CDR3 protein. Of tens of thousands of distinct CDR3 sequences in the sample, 60% were seen once. The antigens for these receptors are not known. The starting material was CD4+ T cells from blood, cultured in vitro, obtained after SARS-CoV-2 vaccination. These receptors originate from a human donor who received a COVID-19 vaccine. Each CDR3 is given with its conserved first and last residue. The order of the fields is J gene, clone size, D gene, CDR3 length, V gene, CDR3 DNA, CDR3 protein. D genes are given only for firm matches. Clone size is not always given. Where it is, it says once, few, many or a class for expanded clones.

J gene: TRBJ1-3
clone size: .
D gene: .
CDR3 length: 14
V gene: TRBV30
CDR3 DNA: TGTGCCTGGGCAGCTTCGAGCTCTGGAAACACCATATATTTT
CDR3 protein: CAWAASSSGNTIYF

J gene: TRBJ2-3
clone size: .
D gene: .
CDR3 length: 13
V gene: TRBV20-1
CDR3 DNA: TGCAGTGCTCCTGGACTTAGCACAGATACGCAGTATTTT
CDR3 protein: CSAPGLSTDTQYF

J gene: TRBJ2-1
clone size: few
D gene: .
CDR3 length: 14
V gene: TRBV7-2
CDR3 DNA: TGTGCCAGCAGCTCTCGGTGGGCTAGCAATGAGCAGTTCTTC
CDR3 protein: CASSSRWASNEQFF

J gene: TRBJ1-2
clone size: .
D gene: .
CDR3 length: 13
V gene: TRBV30
CDR3 DNA: TGTGCCTGGAGCGGACCGTTGGACTATGGCTACACCTTC
CDR3 protein: CAWSGPLDYGYTF

J gene: TRBJ1-1
clone size: .
D gene: .
CDR3 length: 15
V gene: TRBV12-3/TRBV12-4
CDR3 DNA: TGTGCCAGCAGTTTATACCCAAGGGGCGTCACTGAAGCTTTCTTT
CDR3 protein: CASSLYPRGVTEAFF

J gene: TRBJ1-6
clone size: .
D gene: .
CDR3 length: 15
V gene: TRBV5-1
CDR3 DNA: TGCGCCAGCAGCCCCAGCGGTTCCCTAAATTCACCCCTCCACTTT
CDR3 protein: CASSPSGSLNSPLHF

J gene: TRBJ1-6
clone size: .
D gene: .
CDR3 length: 14
V gene: TRBV7-8
CDR3 DNA: TGTGCCAGCAGCCTACAGATAGATAATTCACCCCTCCACTTT
CDR3 protein: CASSLQIDNSPLHF

J gene: TRBJ2-1
clone size: .
D gene: TRBD2
CDR3 length: 15
V gene: TRBV10-2
CDR3 DNA: TGCGCCAGCAGCGGACTAGCGGGGGTAGGTAATGAGCAGTTCTTC
CDR3 protein: CASSGLAGVGNEQFF

J gene: TRBJ1-6
clone size: .
D gene: TRBD1
CDR3 length: 14
V gene: TRBV2
CDR3 DNA: TGTGCCAGCATTAGGACAGGGGAAAATTCACCCCTCCACTTT
CDR3 protein: CASIRTGENSPLHF

J gene: TRBJ1-5
clone size: few
D gene: .
CDR3 length: 12
V gene: TRBV19
CDR3 DNA: TGTGCCAGTAGTCCTCGGACTCAGCCCCAGCATTTT
CDR3 protein: CASSPRTQPQHF

J gene: TRBJ2-5
clone size: .
D gene: .
CDR3 length: 12
V gene: TRBV4-1
CDR3 DNA: TGCGCCAGCAGCCCGGGACCGGAGACCCAGTACTTC
CDR3 protein: CASSPGPETQYF

J gene: TRBJ2-3
clone size: .
D gene: TRBD1
CDR3 length: 14
V gene: TRBV30
CDR3 DNA: TGTGCCTGGAGGACAGGGGTTTGGACAGATACGCAGTATTTT
CDR3 protein: CAWRTGVWTDTQYF

J gene: TRBJ1-6
clone size: .
D gene: .
CDR3 length: 16
V gene: TRBV7-2
CDR3 DNA: TGTGCCAGCAGCATGGGCCGGGCGGGACGAAATTCACCCCTCCACTTT
CDR3 protein: CASSMGRAGRNSPLHF

J gene: TRBJ2-3
clone size: few
D gene: TRBD2
CDR3 length: 12
V gene: TRBV20-1
CDR3 DNA: TGCAGTCCTAGCGGAATCACAGATACGCAGTATTTT
CDR3 protein: CSPSGITDTQYF

J gene: TRBJ1-1
clone size: .
D gene: .
CDR3 length: 12
V gene: TRBV2
CDR3 DNA: TGTGCCAGCAGGGATCAGGGGACTGAAGCTTTCTTT
CDR3 protein: CASRDQGTEAFF

J gene: TRBJ1-5
clone size: .
D gene: TRBD1
CDR3 length: 15
V gene: TRBV20-1
CDR3 DNA: TGCAGTGCTAACGACAGGGGGCTGCGCAATCAGCCCCAGCATTTT
CDR3 protein: CSANDRGLRNQPQHF

J gene: TRBJ2-5
clone size: few
D gene: .
CDR3 length: 13
V gene: TRBV5-3
CDR3 DNA: TGTGCCAGCAGCTGGGGACTGCAAGAGACCCAGTACTTC
CDR3 protein: CASSWGLQETQYF

J gene: TRBJ2-3
clone size: .
D gene: .
CDR3 length: 15
V gene: TRBV30
CDR3 DNA: TGTGCCTGCCTCAAATGGGGGACTAGCACAGATACGCAGTATTTT
CDR3 protein: CACLKWGTSTDTQYF

J gene: TRBJ1-1
clone size: .
D gene: .
CDR3 length: 14
V gene: TRBV6-1
CDR3 DNA: TGTGCCAGCAGTGGGGGTCGAGGGCGGACTGAAGCTTTCTTT
CDR3 protein: CASSGGRGRTEAFF

J gene: TRBJ2-3
clone size: .
D gene: .
CDR3 length: 15
V gene: TRBV5-1
CDR3 DNA: TGCGCCAGCAGCATCAGAGGGGGTGGGACAGATACGCAGTATTTT
CDR3 protein: CASSIRGGGTDTQYF

J gene: TRBJ1-2
clone size: .
D gene: .
CDR3 length: 12
V gene: TRBV30
CDR3 DNA: TGTGCCTGGGGTCGCGGGGGCGGCGGCTACACCTTC
CDR3 protein: CAWGRGGGGYTF

J gene: TRBJ1-1
clone size: few
D gene: .
CDR3 length: 13
V gene: TRBV12-3/TRBV12-4
CDR3 DNA: TGTGCCAGCACCCCCCGGGTGACGGGAGAAGCTTTCTTT
CDR3 protein: CASTPRVTGEAFF

J gene: TRBJ1-5
clone size: few
D gene: .
CDR3 length: 18
V gene: TRBV6-1
CDR3 DNA: TGTGCCAGCAGTGAAGGGGCAACCGTCGCATATAGCAATCAGCCCCAGCATTTT
CDR3 protein: CASSEGATVAYSNQPQHF

J gene: TRBJ1-2
clone size: .
D gene: TRBD1
CDR3 length: 15
V gene: TRBV12-5
CDR3 DNA: TGTGCTAGTGGGCCTCCGGGACAGGGGAGGTATGGCTACACCTTC
CDR3 protein: CASGPPGQGRYGYTF

J gene: TRBJ2-1
clone size: few
D gene: TRBD2
CDR3 length: 16
V gene: TRBV20-1
CDR3 DNA: TGCAGTGCTATAGTGACTAGCGGGTACACCTACAATGAGCAGTTCTTC
CDR3 protein: CSAIVTSGYTYNEQFF

J gene: TRBJ1-3
clone size: .
D gene: .
CDR3 length: 16
V gene: TRBV6-1
CDR3 DNA: TGTGCCAGCAGCCCGGGGAGGGTCATCTCTGGAAACACCATATATTTT
CDR3 protein: CASSPGRVISGNTIYF

J gene: TRBJ2-5
clone size: .
D gene: TRBD1
CDR3 length: 14
V gene: TRBV20-1
CDR3 DNA: TGCAGTGCTCTGGACAGGGGGCGCGGAGAGACCCAGTACTTC
CDR3 protein: CSALDRGRGETQYF

J gene: TRBJ1-3
clone size: .
D gene: .
CDR3 length: 18
V gene: TRBV12-3/TRBV12-4
CDR3 DNA: TGTGCCAGCAGTTTAGTGAAGTTAAGGGGCAGGGATGGAAACACCATATATTTT
CDR3 protein: CASSLVKLRGRDGNTIYF

J gene: TRBJ2-5
clone size: .
D gene: .
CDR3 length: 15
V gene: TRBV7-2
CDR3 DNA: TGTGCCAGCAGCCCCGGCATAGTGGCTCAAGAGACCCAGTACTTC
CDR3 protein: CASSPGIVAQETQYF

J gene: TRBJ1-6
clone size: few
D gene: TRBD1
CDR3 length: 15
V gene: TRBV6-2/TRBV6-3
CDR3 DNA: TGTGCCAGCAGTCCCCCTGGACAGGGGATTTCACCCCTCCACTTT
CDR3 protein: CASSPPGQGISPLHF

J gene: TRBJ2-5
clone size: .
D gene: TRBD1
CDR3 length: 16
V gene: TRBV20-1
CDR3 DNA: TGCAGTGCTAGAGGTCACGGGACAGCCTACCAAGAGACCCAGTACTTC
CDR3 protein: CSARGHGTAYQETQYF

J gene: TRBJ2-3
clone size: .
D gene: .
CDR3 length: 11
V gene: TRBV12-3/TRBV12-4
CDR3 DNA: TGTGCCAGCAGTTTAGGTGAGGCGCAGTATTTT
CDR3 protein: CASSLGEAQYF

J gene: TRBJ2-7
clone size: .
D gene: .
CDR3 length: 14
V gene: TRBV3-1
CDR3 DNA: TGTGCCAGCAGCCCTCGGTACGGGACCTACGAGCAGTACTTC
CDR3 protein: CASSPRYGTYEQYF